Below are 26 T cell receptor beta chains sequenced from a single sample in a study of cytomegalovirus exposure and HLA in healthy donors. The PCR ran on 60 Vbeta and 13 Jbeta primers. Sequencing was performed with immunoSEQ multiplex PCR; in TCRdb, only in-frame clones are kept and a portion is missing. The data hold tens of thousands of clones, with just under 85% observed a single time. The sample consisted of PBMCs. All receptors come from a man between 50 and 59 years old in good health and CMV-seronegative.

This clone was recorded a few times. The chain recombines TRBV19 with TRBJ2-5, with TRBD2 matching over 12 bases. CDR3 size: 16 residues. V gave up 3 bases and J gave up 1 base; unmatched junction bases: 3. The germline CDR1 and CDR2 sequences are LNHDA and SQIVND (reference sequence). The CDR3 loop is CASSIKTSGSQETQYF. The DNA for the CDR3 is TGTGCCAGTAGTATTAAGACTAGCGGGAGCCAAGAGACCCAGTACTTC.

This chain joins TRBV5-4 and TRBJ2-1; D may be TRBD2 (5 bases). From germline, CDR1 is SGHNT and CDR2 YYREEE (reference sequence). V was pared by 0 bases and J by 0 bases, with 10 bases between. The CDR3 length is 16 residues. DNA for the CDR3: TGTGCCAGCAGCTTGGCGCTGGGGAGCTCCTACAATGAGCAGTTCTTC. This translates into CASSLALGSSYNEQFF.

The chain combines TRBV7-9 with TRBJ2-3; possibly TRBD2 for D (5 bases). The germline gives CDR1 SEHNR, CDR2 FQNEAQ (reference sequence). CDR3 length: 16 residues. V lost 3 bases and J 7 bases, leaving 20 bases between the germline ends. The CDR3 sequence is CASSLNGNMDFNTQYF. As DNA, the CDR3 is TGTGCCAGCAGCTTGAACGGGAATATGGACTTTAATACGCAGTATTTT.

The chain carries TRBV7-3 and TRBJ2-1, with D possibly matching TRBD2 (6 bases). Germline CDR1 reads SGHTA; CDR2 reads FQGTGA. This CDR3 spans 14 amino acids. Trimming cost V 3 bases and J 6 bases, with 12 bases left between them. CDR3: CASSFRDSPNEQFF. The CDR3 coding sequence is TGTGCCAGCAGCTTCCGGGACTCTCCCAATGAGCAGTTCTTC.

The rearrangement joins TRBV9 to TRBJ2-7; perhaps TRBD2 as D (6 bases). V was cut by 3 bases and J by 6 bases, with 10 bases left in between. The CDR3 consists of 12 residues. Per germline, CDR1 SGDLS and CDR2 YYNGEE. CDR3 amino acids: CASSAGGAEQYF. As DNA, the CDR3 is TGTGCCAGCAGCGCCGGGGGTGCCGAGCAGTACTTC.

This CDR3 is CASSSRTGGSNQPQHF. The CDR3 coding sequence is TGTGCCAGCAGCTCCCGGACAGGGGGCAGCAATCAGCCCCAGCATTTT. The chain has TRBV7-8 and TRBJ1-5; 11 bases fit TRBD1. The CDR3 runs to 16 residues. Germline assignment: CDR1 SGHVS and CDR2 FQNEAQ. The J segment lost 1 base and the V segment lost 4 bases, leaving 3 bases of the junction unmatched.

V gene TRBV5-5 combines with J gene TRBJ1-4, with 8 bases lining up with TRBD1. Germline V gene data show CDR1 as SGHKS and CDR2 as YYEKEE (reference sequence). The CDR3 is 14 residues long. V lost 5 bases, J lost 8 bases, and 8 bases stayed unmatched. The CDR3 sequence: CASSSRTGREKLFF. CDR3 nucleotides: TGTGCCAGCAGTTCCAGGACAGGGAGGGAAAAACTGTTTTTT.

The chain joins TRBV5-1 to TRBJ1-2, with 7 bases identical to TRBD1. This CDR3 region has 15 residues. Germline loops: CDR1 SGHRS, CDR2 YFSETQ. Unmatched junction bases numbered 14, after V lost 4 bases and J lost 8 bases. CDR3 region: CASSVGGTVISGYTF. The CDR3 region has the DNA TGCGCCAGCAGCGTAGGGGGGACAGTAATATCGGGCTACACCTTC. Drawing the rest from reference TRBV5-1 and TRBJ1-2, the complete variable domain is KAGVTQTPRYLIKTRGQQVTLSCSPISGHRSVSWYQQTPGQGLQFLFEYFSETQRNKGNFPGRFSGRQFSNSRSEMNVSTLELGDSALYLCASSVGGTVISGYTFGSGTRLTVV.

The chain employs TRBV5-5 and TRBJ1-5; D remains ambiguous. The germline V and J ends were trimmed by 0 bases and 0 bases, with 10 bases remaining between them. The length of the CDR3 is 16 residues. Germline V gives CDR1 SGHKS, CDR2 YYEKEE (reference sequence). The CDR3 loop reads CASSLGGIGSNQPQHF. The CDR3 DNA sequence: TGTGCCAGCAGCTTGGGCGGGATTGGTAGCAATCAGCCCCAGCATTTT.

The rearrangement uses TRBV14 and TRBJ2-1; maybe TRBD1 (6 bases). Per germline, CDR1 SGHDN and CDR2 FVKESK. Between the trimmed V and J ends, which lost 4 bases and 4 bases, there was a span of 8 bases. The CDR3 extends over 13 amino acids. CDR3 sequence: CASSPTGYNEQFF. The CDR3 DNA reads TGTGCCAGCAGCCCGACAGGATACAATGAGCAGTTCTTC.

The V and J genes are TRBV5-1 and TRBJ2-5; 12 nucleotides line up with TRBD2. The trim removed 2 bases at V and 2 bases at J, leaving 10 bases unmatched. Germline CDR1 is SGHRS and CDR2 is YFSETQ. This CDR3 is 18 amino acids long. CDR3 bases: TGCGCCAGCAGCTTTCTAGCGGGGGGGCGTTTCGGTCAAGAGACCCAGTACTTC. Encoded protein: CASSFLAGGRFGQETQYF.

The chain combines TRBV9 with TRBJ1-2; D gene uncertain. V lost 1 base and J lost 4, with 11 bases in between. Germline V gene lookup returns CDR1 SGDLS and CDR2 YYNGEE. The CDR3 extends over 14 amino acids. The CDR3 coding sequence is TGTGCCAGCAGCGTATCCCAGGAATCCTATGGCTACACCTTC. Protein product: CASSVSQESYGYTF.

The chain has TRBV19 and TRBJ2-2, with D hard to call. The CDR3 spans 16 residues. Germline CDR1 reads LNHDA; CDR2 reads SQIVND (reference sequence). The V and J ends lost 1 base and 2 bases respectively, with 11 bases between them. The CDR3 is CASSIVRLTNTGELFF. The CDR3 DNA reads TGTGCCAGTAGTATAGTCCGTCTCACAAACACCGGGGAGCTGTTTTTT.

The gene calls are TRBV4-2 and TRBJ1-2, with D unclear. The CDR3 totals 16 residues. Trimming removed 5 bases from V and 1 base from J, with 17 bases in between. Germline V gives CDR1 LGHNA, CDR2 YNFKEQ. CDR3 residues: CASSRVMDSLNYGYTF. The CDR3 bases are TGTGCCAGCAGCAGGGTCATGGACTCTCTTAACTATGGCTACACCTTC.

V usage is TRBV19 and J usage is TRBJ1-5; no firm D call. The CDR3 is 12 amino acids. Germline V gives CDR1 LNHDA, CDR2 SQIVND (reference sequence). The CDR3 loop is CASAEVDQPQHF. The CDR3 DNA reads TGTGCATCCGCAGAGGTAGACCAGCCCCAGCATTTT.

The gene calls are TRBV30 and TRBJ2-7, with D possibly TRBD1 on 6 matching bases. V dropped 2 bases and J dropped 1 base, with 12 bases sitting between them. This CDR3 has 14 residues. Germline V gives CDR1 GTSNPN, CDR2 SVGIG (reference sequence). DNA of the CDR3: TGTGCCTGGAGTACAGGGAAAGGGTCCTACGAGCAGTACTTC. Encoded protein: CAWSTGKGSYEQYF.

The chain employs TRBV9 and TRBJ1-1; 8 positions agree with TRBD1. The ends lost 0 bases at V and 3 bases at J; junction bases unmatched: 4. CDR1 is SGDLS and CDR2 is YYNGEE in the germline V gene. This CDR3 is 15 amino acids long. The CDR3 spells CASSVVGQGDTEAFF. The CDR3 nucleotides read TGTGCCAGCAGCGTAGTAGGACAGGGTGACACTGAAGCTTTCTTT.

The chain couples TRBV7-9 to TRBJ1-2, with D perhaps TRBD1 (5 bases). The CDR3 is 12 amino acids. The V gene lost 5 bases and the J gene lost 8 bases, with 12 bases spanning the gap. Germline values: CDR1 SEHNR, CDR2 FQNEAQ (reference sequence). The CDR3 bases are TGTGCCAGCAGCACGGACATTCGGGGCTACACCTTC. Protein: CASSTDIRGYTF.

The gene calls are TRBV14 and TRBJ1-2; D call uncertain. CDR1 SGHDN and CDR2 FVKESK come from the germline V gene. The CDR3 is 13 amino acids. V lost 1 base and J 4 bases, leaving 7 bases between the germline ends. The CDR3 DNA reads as TGTGCCAGCAGCCAAGGGCGGATCTATGGCTACACCTTC. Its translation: CASSQGRIYGYTF. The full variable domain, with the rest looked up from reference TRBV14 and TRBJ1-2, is EAGVTQFPSHSVIEKGQTVTLRCDPISGHDNLYWYRRVMGKEIKFLLHFVKESKQDESGMPNNRFLAERTGGTYSTLKVQPAELEDSGVYFCASSQGRIYGYTFGSGTRLTVV.

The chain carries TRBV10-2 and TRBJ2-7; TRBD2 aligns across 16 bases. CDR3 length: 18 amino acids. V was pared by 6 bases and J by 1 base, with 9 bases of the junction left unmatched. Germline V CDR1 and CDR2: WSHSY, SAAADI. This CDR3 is CASSPGLAGGPRSYEQYF. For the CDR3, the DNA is TGCGCCAGCAGCCCGGGACTAGCGGGGGGGCCTAGATCCTACGAGCAGTACTTC.

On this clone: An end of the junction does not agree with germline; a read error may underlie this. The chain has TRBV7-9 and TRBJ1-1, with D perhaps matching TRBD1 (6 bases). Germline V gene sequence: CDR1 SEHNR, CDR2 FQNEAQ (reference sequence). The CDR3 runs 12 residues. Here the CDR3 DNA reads TGTACCAGTAACAGGGCGAACACTGAAGCTTTCTTT. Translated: CTSNRANTEAFF.

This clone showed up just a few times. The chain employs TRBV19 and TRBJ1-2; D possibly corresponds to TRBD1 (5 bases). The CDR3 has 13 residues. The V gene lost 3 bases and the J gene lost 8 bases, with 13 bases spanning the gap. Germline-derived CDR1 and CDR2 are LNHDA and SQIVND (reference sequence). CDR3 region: CASSIPSGAGYTF. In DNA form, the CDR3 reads TGTGCCAGTAGTATCCCGAGCGGGGCGGGCTACACCTTC.

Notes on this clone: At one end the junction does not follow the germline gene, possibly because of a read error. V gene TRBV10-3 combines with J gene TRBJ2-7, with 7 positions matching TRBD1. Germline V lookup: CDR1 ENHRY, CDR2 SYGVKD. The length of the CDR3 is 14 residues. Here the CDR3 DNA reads TGTGCCAGCAGTGGACAGGACAGCTCCTACGAGCAGTACTTC. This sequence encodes CASSGQDSSYEQYF.

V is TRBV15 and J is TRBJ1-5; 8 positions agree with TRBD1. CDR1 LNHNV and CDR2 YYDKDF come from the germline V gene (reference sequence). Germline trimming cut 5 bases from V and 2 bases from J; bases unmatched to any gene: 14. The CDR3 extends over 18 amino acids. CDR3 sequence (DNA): TGTGCCACCAGCGACCTCGAGACAGGGGTGATTGGCAATCAGCCCCAGCATTTT. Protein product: CATSDLETGVIGNQPQHF.

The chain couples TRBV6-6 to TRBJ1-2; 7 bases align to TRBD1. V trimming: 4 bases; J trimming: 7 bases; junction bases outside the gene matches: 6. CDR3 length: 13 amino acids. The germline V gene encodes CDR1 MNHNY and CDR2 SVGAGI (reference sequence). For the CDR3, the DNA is TGTGCCAGCAGTTCCACACCAGGGGGTGGCTACACCTTC. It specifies CASSSTPGGGYTF.

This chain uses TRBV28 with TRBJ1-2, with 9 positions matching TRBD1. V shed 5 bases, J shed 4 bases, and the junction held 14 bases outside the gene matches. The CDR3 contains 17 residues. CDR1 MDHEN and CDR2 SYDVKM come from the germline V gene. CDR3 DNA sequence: TGTGCCAGCAGTAAAGGGGGACAGGGACGACGGGCCTATGGCTACACCTTC. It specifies CASSKGGQGRRAYGYTF.